The rows below give T cell receptor beta chains drawn from one sample of a study of identical twins. TCRdb itself ran the 5' RACE reads through MiXCR, one entry per CDR3 protein. This table holds 410,000 or so distinct CDR3 sequences, around a sixth found once. Sequencing used naive T cells sorted from blood. All receptors come from a man over 45 in good health. The CDR3 runs from the conserved cysteine through the conserved F or W. Fields, in order: CDR3 DNA, CDR3 protein, V gene, clone size, J gene, D gene. D genes are given only for firm matches. Clone sizes are given selectively: once, few, many, or a class where the clone is expanded.

CDR3 DNA: TGTGCCAGCAGCCCAGGGTGGGGAGGGGGAGAGACCCAGTACTTC; CDR3 protein: CASSPGWGGGETQYF; V gene: TRBV5-4; clone size: NA; J gene: TRBJ2-5; D gene: NA
CDR3 DNA: TGTGCCAGCAGCTTGTTTAAGGATGAGCAGTTCTTC; CDR3 protein: CASSLFKDEQFF; V gene: TRBV11-2; clone size: few; J gene: TRBJ2-1; D gene: NA
CDR3 DNA: TGTGCCAGCAGCCAAGATTCGACAGCAGGCCTAGAAGCTTTCTTT; CDR3 protein: CASSQDSTAGLEAFF; V gene: TRBV4-2; clone size: many; J gene: TRBJ1-1; D gene: NA
CDR3 DNA: TGTGCCAGCAGCTCCCCCGCGGCAGCCCCCTACGAGCAGTACTTC; CDR3 protein: CASSSPAAAPYEQYF; V gene: TRBV11-2; clone size: NA; J gene: TRBJ2-7; D gene: NA
CDR3 DNA: TGTGCCAGCAGTTTTGCCGGGAGGGAGACCCAGTACTTC; CDR3 protein: CASSFAGRETQYF; V gene: TRBV27; clone size: NA; J gene: TRBJ2-5; D gene: TRBD2
CDR3 DNA: TGTGCCAGCAGCCTGGACAGGGGCTCTGCCAATGAGCAGTTCTTC; CDR3 protein: CASSLDRGSANEQFF; V gene: TRBV7-2; clone size: few; J gene: TRBJ2-1; D gene: TRBD1
CDR3 DNA: TGTGCCAGCAGTATTCAAACTAGCCCCCCCGGGGAGCTGTTTTTT; CDR3 protein: CASSIQTSPPGELFF; V gene: TRBV6-1; clone size: NA; J gene: TRBJ2-2; D gene: NA
CDR3 DNA: TGTGCCAGCAGTTTATGGATAGAGGGAAACTATGGCTACACCTTC; CDR3 protein: CASSLWIEGNYGYTF; V gene: TRBV28; clone size: NA; J gene: TRBJ1-2; D gene: NA
CDR3 DNA: TGTGCCAGCTTACAGTCACTCTCTGGAAACACCATATATTTT; CDR3 protein: CASLQSLSGNTIYF; V gene: TRBV7-9; clone size: NA; J gene: TRBJ1-3; D gene: NA
CDR3 DNA: TGTGCCAGCAGTTTGAGTCAGGGTAATGAAAAACTGTTTTTT; CDR3 protein: CASSLSQGNEKLFF; V gene: TRBV12-3/TRBV12-4; clone size: NA; J gene: TRBJ1-4; D gene: NA
CDR3 DNA: TGTGCCAGCAGTTACTCGAAGGAGACCCAGTACTTC; CDR3 protein: CASSYSKETQYF; V gene: TRBV6-5; clone size: NA; J gene: TRBJ2-5; D gene: NA
CDR3 DNA: TGCGCCAGCAGCCAAGATCCAAGACTAGCCACTTACAATGAGCAGTTCTTC; CDR3 protein: CASSQDPRLATYNEQFF; V gene: TRBV4-3; clone size: NA; J gene: TRBJ2-1; D gene: TRBD2
CDR3 DNA: TGTGCCAGCAGCTCCCCGGGACTCGCCGGATCCGGGGAGCTGTTTTTT; CDR3 protein: CASSSPGLAGSGELFF; V gene: TRBV7-9; clone size: many; J gene: TRBJ2-2; D gene: NA
CDR3 DNA: TGTGCCAGCAGCACGACAGGGACCCACGAGCAGTACTTC; CDR3 protein: CASSTTGTHEQYF; V gene: TRBV7-3; clone size: NA; J gene: TRBJ2-7; D gene: TRBD1
CDR3 DNA: TGTGCCAGCAGCTTTCCGACGGCCCAAGAGACCCAGTACTTC; CDR3 protein: CASSFPTAQETQYF; V gene: TRBV5-8; clone size: few; J gene: TRBJ2-5; D gene: NA
CDR3 DNA: TGTGCCACCAGCAGAGATCACTCCTTTCGAGGGACAGGGGCCGTACCTGGCAATGAGCAGTTCTTC; CDR3 protein: CATSRDHSFRGTGAVPGNEQFF; V gene: TRBV15; clone size: many; J gene: TRBJ2-1; D gene: TRBD1
CDR3 DNA: TGCAGCGGGGGCCTAGCGGGAGTTGGGAAGACCCAGTACTTC; CDR3 protein: CSGGLAGVGKTQYF; V gene: TRBV29-1; clone size: few; J gene: TRBJ2-5; D gene: TRBD2
CDR3 DNA: TGCGCCAGCAGCCAAGGCGCGGGGCCGCTCGAGCAGTACTTC; CDR3 protein: CASSQGAGPLEQYF; V gene: TRBV4-1; clone size: NA; J gene: TRBJ2-7; D gene: NA
CDR3 DNA: TGTGCCAGCAGCCCGTCCCGGACAGGGGGAAACATTCAGTACTTC; CDR3 protein: CASSPSRTGGNIQYF; V gene: TRBV13; clone size: NA; J gene: TRBJ2-4; D gene: TRBD1
CDR3 DNA: TGTGCCAGCAGCCAAGATCGGGTGGCCCACGAGCAGTACTTC; CDR3 protein: CASSQDRVAHEQYF; V gene: TRBV3-1; clone size: NA; J gene: TRBJ2-7; D gene: NA
CDR3 DNA: TGTGCCAGCAGCTTGGAGCGGGAGGTGTACGAGCAGTACTTC; CDR3 protein: CASSLEREVYEQYF; V gene: TRBV5-8; clone size: NA; J gene: TRBJ2-7; D gene: TRBD2
CDR3 DNA: TGCAGCGTTGTCCAGGGGGGAAAAGAGACCCAGTACTTC; CDR3 protein: CSVVQGGKETQYF; V gene: TRBV29-1; clone size: NA; J gene: TRBJ2-5; D gene: NA
CDR3 DNA: TGTGCCAGCAGCCATTGGGGTCTCGAGCAGTACTTC; CDR3 protein: CASSHWGLEQYF; V gene: TRBV14; clone size: few; J gene: TRBJ2-7; D gene: NA
CDR3 DNA: TGTGCCAGCAGTTTAGACCAGGTCTACGAGCAGTACTTC; CDR3 protein: CASSLDQVYEQYF; V gene: TRBV12-3/TRBV12-4; clone size: NA; J gene: TRBJ2-7; D gene: NA
CDR3 DNA: TGTGCCAGCAAGGGTTCTAGCGGAAGTATCACAGATACGCAGTATTTT; CDR3 protein: CASKGSSGSITDTQYF; V gene: TRBV2; clone size: NA; J gene: TRBJ2-3; D gene: TRBD2
CDR3 DNA: TGTGCCAGTGGGGACAGTCACTCCTACGAGCAGTACTTC; CDR3 protein: CASGDSHSYEQYF; V gene: TRBV19; clone size: few; J gene: TRBJ2-7; D gene: TRBD1
CDR3 DNA: TGCAGCGCCTCTCCAGGGGGAGATCAGCCCCAGCATTTT; CDR3 protein: CSASPGGDQPQHF; V gene: TRBV29-1; clone size: few; J gene: TRBJ1-5; D gene: TRBD1
CDR3 DNA: TGCGCCAGCAGCGTCTCCCGGCGTGAGCAGTTCTTC; CDR3 protein: CASSVSRREQFF; V gene: TRBV5-1; clone size: few; J gene: TRBJ2-1; D gene: NA
CDR3 DNA: TGTGCCAGCGGGGGGACACTCTCCTACGAGCAGTACTTC; CDR3 protein: CASGGTLSYEQYF; V gene: TRBV6-2/TRBV6-3; clone size: many; J gene: TRBJ2-7; D gene: NA
CDR3 DNA: TGTGCCAGCAGCCCTTACAGGGGAGGGACTGAAGCTTTCTTT; CDR3 protein: CASSPYRGGTEAFF; V gene: TRBV3-1; clone size: NA; J gene: TRBJ1-1; D gene: TRBD1
CDR3 DNA: TGTGCCAGCAGCTTGGCGGGGTGGGATTCACCCCTCCACTTT; CDR3 protein: CASSLAGWDSPLHF; V gene: TRBV5-6; clone size: NA; J gene: TRBJ1-6; D gene: NA
CDR3 DNA: TGTGCCAGCAGTGAATGGGACAGCTCCTACAATGAGCAGTTCTTC; CDR3 protein: CASSEWDSSYNEQFF; V gene: TRBV6-1; clone size: NA; J gene: TRBJ2-1; D gene: TRBD1
CDR3 DNA: TGCGCCACCGCGGACAGCTCCCCTAACTATGGCTACACCTTC; CDR3 protein: CATADSSPNYGYTF; V gene: TRBV5-1; clone size: few; J gene: TRBJ1-2; D gene: NA
CDR3 DNA: TGTGCCACCAGCAACTACTACTCAGATACGCAGTATTTT; CDR3 protein: CATSNYYSDTQYF; V gene: TRBV15; clone size: NA; J gene: TRBJ2-3; D gene: NA
CDR3 DNA: TGTGCCAGCAGCCAAGTACGTAGCGGGAGCGTCGCCGGGGAGCTGTTTTTT; CDR3 protein: CASSQVRSGSVAGELFF; V gene: TRBV3-1; clone size: many; J gene: TRBJ2-2; D gene: TRBD2
CDR3 DNA: TGCAGTGCTAGCCCCCTCCGGGACAAAGGTGTCGATGAGCAGTTCTTC; CDR3 protein: CSASPLRDKGVDEQFF; V gene: TRBV20-1; clone size: NA; J gene: TRBJ2-1; D gene: NA
CDR3 DNA: TGTGCCAGCAGCGGGCTCGGGGGGCGGGGGATAGGTAATGAGCAGTTCTTC; CDR3 protein: CASSGLGGRGIGNEQFF; V gene: TRBV9; clone size: few; J gene: TRBJ2-1; D gene: NA